Described below is a single T cell receptor beta chain sequence and its context. Its antigen is not known. This sample was included in a study of response to subunit inactivated influenza vaccine. One entry per CDR3 protein, called by TCRdb with MiXCR from the RT-PCR reads. This sample has more than 600,000 distinct CDR3 sequences; approximately 17% occur once, and the top ten carry roughly a tenth. V was pared by 6 bases and J by 6 bases, with 5 bases of the junction left unmatched. Germline CDR1 reads KGHDR; CDR2 reads SFDVKD. The CDR3 contains 15 residues. Study-wide results and caveats: Each seasonal influenza vaccination, the authors suggested, recruits few new T cells.

Sample: PBMCs from blood, taken roughly 5 days after vaccination. The chain employs TRBV24-1 and TRBJ2-1, with 12 bases lining up with TRBD1. The sequence came from a man over 45 who received an inactivated influenza vaccine. CDR3 DNA: TGTGCCACCAGTCGGGGACAGGGGGCGTCCAATGAGCAGTTCTTC. Its translation is CATSRGQGASNEQFF.